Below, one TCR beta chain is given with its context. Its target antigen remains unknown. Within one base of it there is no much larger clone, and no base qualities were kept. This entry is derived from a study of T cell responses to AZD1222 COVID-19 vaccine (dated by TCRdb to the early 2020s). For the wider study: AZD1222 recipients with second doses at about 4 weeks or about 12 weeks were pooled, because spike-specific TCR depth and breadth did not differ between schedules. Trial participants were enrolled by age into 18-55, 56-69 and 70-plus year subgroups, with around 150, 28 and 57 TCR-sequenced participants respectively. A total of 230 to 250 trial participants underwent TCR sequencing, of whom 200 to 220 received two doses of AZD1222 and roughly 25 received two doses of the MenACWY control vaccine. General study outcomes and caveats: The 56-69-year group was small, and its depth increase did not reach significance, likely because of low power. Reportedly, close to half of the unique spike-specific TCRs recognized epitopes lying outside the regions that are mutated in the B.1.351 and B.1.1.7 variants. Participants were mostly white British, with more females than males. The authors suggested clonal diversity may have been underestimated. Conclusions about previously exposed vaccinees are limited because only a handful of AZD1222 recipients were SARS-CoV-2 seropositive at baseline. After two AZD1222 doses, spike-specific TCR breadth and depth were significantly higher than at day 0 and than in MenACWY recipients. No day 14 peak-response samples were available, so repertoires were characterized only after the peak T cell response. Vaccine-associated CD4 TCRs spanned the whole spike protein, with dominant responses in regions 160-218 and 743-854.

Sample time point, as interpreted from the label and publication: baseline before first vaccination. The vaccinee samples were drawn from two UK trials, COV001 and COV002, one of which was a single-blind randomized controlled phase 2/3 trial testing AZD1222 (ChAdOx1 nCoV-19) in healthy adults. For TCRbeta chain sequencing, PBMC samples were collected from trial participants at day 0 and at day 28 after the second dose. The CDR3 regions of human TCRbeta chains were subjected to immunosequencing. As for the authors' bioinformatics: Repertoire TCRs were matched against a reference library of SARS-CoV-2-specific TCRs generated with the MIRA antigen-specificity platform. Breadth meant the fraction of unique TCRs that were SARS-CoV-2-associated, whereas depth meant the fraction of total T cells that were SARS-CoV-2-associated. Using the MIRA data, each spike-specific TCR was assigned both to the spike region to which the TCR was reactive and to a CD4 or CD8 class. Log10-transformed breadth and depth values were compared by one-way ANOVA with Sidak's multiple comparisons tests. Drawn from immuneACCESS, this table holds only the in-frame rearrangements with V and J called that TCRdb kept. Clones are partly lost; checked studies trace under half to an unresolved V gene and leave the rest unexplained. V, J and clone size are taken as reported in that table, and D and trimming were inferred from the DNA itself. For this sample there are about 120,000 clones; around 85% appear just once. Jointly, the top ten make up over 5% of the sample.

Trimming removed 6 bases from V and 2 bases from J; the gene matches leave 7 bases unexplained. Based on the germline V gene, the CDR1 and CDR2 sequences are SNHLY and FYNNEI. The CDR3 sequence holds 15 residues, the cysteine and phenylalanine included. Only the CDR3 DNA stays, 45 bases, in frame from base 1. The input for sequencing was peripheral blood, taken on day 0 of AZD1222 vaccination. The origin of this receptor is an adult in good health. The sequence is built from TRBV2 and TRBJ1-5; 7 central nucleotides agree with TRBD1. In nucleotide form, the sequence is TGTGCCAGCAGAGACGCAGGGGGGGGCAATCAGCCCCAGCATTTT. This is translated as CASRDAGGGNQPQHF.